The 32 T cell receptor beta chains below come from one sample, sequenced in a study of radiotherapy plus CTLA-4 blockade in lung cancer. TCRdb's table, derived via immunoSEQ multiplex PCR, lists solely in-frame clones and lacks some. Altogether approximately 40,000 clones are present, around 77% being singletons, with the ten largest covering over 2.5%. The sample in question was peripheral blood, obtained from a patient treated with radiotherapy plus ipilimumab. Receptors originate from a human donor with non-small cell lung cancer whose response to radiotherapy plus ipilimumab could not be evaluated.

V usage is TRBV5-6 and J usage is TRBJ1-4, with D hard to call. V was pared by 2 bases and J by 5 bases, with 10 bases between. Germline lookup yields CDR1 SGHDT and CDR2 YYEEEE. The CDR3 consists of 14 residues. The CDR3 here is CASSFIGLNEKLFF. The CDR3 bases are TGTGCCAGCAGCTTCATAGGACTGAATGAAAAACTGTTTTTT.

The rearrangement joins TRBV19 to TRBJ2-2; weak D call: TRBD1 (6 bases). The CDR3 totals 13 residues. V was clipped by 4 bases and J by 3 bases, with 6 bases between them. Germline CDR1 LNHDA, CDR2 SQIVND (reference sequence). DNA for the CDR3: TGTGCCAGTAGTAGACAGGACACCGGGGAGCTGTTTTTT. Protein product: CASSRQDTGELFF.

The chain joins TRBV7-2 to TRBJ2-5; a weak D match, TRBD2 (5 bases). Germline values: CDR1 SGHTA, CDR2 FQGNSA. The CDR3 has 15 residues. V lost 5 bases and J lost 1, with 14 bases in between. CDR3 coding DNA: TGTGCCAGCAGCACCGGGAACTCCCTCCAAGAGACCCAGTACTTC. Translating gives CASSTGNSLQETQYF.

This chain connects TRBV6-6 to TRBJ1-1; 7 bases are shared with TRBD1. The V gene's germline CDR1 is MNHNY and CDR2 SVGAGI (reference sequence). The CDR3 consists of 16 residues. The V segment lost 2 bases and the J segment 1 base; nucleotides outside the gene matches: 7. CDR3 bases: TGTGCCAGCAGTTACCCGGCCCGGACAGGGAACACTGAAGCTTTCTTT. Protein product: CASSYPARTGNTEAFF.

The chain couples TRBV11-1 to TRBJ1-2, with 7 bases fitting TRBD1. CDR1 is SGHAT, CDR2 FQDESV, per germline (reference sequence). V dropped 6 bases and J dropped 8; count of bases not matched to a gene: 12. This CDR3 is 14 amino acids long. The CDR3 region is CASSYRQGRTGYTF. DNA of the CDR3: TGTGCCAGCAGTTACAGACAGGGCCGAACAGGCTACACCTTC.

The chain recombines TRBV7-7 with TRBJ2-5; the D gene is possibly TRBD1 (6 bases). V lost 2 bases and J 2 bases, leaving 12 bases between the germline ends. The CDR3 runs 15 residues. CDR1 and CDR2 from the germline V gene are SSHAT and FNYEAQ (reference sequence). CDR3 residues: CASSLTRDRQETQYF. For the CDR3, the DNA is TGTGCCAGCAGCTTAACACGAGACAGGCAAGAGACCCAGTACTTC.

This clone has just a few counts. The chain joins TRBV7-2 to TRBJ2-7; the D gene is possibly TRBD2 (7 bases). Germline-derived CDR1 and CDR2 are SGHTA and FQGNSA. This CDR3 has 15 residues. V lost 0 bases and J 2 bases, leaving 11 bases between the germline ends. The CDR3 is CASSLAFGGPYEQYF. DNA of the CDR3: TGTGCCAGCAGCTTAGCGTTCGGGGGGCCCTACGAGCAGTACTTC.

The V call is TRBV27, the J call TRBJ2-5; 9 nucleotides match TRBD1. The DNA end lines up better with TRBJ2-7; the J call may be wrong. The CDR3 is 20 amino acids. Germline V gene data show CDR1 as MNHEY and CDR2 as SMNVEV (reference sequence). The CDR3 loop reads CASSQRTGVLGGYSFYEQYF. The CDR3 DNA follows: TGTGCCAGCAGCCAAAGGACAGGGGTTTTAGGGGGTTATTCTTTCTACGAGCAGTACTTC.

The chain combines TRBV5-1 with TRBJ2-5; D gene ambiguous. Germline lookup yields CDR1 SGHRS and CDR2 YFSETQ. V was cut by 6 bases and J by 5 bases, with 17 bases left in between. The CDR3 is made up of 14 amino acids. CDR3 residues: CASKSVIEKETQYF. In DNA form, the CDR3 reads TGCGCCAGCAAGTCGGTAATAGAGAAGGAGACCCAGTACTTC. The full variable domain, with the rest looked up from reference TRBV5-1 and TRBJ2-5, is KAGVTQTPRYLIKTRGQQVTLSCSPISGHRSVSWYQQTPGQGLQFLFEYFSETQRNKGNFPGRFSGRQFSNSRSEMNVSTLELGDSALYLCASKSVIEKETQYFGPGTRLLVL.

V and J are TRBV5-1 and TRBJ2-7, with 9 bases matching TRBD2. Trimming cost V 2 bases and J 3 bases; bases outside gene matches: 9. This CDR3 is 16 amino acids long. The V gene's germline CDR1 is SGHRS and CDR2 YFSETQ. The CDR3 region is CASSLATSGNLYEQYF. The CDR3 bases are TGCGCCAGCAGCTTAGCGACTAGCGGAAACCTCTACGAGCAGTACTTC.

CDR3 in amino acids: CASSLKGASNQPQHF. In nucleotides, the CDR3 is TGTGCCAGCAGCTTAAAAGGGGCAAGCAATCAGCCCCAGCATTTT. The genes are TRBV7-2 and TRBJ1-5; D may be TRBD1 (5 bases). The length of the CDR3 is 15 residues. Germline values: CDR1 SGHTA, CDR2 FQGNSA. V was shortened by 2 bases and J by 1 base, with 9 bases between the two germline ends.

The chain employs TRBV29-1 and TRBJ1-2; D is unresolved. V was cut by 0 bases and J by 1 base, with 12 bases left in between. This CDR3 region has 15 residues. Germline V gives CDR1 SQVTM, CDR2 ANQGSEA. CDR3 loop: CSVEDSRSNNYGYTF. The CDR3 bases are TGCAGCGTTGAAGATAGCAGAAGCAATAACTATGGCTACACCTTC.

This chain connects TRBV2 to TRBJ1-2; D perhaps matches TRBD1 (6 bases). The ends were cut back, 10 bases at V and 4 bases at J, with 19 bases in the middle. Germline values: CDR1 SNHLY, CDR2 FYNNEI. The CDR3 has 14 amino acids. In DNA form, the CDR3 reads TGTGCCACCCGGGTGGGGGGGCGCGTCTATGGCTACACCTTC. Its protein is CATRVGGRVYGYTF.

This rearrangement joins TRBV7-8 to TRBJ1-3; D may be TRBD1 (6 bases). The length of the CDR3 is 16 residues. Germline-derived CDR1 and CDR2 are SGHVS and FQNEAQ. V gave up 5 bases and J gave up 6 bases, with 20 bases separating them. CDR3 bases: TGTGCCAGCAGCGCAAAACAGGGATCAAGTTTAAACACCATATATTTT. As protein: CASSAKQGSSLNTIYF. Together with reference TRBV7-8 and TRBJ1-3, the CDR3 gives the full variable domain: GAGVSQSPRYKVAKRGQDVALRCDPISGHVSLFWYQQALGQGPEFLTYFQNEAQLDKSGLPSDRFFAERPEGSVSTLKIQRTQQEDSAVYLCASSAKQGSSLNTIYFGEGSWLTVV.

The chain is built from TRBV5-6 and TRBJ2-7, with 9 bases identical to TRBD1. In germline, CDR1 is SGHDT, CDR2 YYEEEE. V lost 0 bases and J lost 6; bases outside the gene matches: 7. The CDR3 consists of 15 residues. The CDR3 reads CASSLGGTGTLEQYF. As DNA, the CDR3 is TGTGCCAGCAGCTTGGGCGGGACAGGGACCCTCGAGCAGTACTTC.

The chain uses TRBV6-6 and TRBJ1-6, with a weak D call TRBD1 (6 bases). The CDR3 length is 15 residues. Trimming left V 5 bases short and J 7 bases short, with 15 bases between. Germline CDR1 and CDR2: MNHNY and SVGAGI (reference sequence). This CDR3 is CASSQDRLGNSPLHF. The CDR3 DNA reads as TGTGCCAGCAGTCAAGACAGGCTCGGGAATTCACCCCTCCACTTT.

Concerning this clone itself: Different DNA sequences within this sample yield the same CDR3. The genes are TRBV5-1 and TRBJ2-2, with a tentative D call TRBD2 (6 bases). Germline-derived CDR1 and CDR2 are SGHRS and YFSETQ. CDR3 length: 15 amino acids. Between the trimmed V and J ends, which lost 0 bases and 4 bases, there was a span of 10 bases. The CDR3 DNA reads TGCGCCAGCAGCTTGGAACTAGCAGGCACCGGGGAGCTGTTTTTT. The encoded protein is CASSLELAGTGELFF.

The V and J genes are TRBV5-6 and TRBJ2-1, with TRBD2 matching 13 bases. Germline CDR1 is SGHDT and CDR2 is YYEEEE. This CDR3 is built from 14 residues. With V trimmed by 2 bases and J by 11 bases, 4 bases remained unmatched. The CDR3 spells CASSLRTSGSQQFF. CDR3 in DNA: TGTGCCAGCAGCTTAAGGACTAGCGGGAGCCAGCAGTTCTTC. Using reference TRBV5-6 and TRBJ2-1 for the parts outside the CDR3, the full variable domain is DAGVTQSPTHLIKTRGQQVTLRCSPKSGHDTVSWYQQALGQGPQFIFQYYEEEERQRGNFPDRFSGHQFPNYSSELNVNALLLGDSALYLCASSLRTSGSQQFFGPGTRLTVL.

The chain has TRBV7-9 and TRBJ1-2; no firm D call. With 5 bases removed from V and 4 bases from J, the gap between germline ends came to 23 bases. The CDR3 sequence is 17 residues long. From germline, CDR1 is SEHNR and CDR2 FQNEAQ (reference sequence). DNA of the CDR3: TGTGCCAGCAGCGTCAGACAATACCATGGAAAGATCTATGGCTACACCTTC. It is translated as CASSVRQYHGKIYGYTF.

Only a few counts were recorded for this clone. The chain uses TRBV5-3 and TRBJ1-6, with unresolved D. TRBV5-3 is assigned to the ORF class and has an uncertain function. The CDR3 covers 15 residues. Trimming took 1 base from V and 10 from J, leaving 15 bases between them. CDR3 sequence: CARSLTPYGMSPLHF. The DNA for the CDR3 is TGTGCCAGAAGCTTGACGCCTTACGGTATGTCACCCCTCCACTTT.

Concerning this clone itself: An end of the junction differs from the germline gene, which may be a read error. DNA for the CDR3: TGTGCTAGCAGCTCAGACTGGAGCTCCTACAATGAGCAGTTCTTC. Translating gives CASSSDWSSYNEQFF. V gene TRBV7-7 combines with J gene TRBJ2-1; unclear D gene. The CDR3 is made up of 15 amino acids. Germline V gene sequence: CDR1 SSHAT, CDR2 FNYEAQ (reference sequence).

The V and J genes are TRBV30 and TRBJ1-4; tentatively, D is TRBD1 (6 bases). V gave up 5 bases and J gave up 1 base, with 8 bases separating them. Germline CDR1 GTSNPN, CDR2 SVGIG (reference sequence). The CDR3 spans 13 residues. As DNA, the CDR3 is TGTGCCTGGGGGACACAAACTAATGAAAAACTGTTTTTT. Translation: CAWGTQTNEKLFF.

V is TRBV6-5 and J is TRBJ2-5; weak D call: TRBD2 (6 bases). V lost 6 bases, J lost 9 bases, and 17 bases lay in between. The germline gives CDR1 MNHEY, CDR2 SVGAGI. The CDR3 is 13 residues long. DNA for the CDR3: TGTGCCAGCAGCGCTTCGAGGACGGGGGCCCAGTACTTC. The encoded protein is CASSASRTGAQYF.

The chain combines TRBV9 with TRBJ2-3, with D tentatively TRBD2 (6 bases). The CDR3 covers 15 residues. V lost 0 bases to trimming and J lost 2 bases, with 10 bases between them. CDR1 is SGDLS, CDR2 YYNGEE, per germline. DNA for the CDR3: TGTGCCAGCAGCGTAGGGAGGGTAGACACAGATACGCAGTATTTT. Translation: CASSVGRVDTDTQYF.

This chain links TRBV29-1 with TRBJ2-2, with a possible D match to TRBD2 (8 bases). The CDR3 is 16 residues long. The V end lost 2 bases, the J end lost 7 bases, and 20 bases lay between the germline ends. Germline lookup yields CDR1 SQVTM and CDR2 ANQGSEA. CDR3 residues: CSVELASGSGGGELFF. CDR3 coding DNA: TGCAGCGTTGAATTGGCTAGCGGGTCAGGGGGCGGGGAGCTGTTTTTT.

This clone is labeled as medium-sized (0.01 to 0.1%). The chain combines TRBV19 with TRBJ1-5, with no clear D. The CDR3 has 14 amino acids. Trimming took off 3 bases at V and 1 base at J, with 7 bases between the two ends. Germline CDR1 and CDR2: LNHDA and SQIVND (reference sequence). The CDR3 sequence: CASSIGQSNQPQHF. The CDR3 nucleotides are TGTGCCAGTAGTATTGGCCAGAGCAATCAGCCCCAGCATTTT. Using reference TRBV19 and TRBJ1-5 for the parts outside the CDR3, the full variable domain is DGGITQSPKYLFRKEGQNVTLSCEQNLNHDAMYWYRQDPGQGLRLIYYSQIVNDFQKGDIAEGYSVSREKKESFPLTVTSAQKNPTAFYLCASSIGQSNQPQHFGDGTRLSIL.

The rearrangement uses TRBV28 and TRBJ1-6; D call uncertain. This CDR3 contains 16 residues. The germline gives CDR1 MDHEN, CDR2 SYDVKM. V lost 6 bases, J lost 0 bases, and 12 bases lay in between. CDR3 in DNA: TGTGCCAGCAGATACAGCCAAAGCTCCTATAATTCACCCCTCCACTTT. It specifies CASRYSQSSYNSPLHF.

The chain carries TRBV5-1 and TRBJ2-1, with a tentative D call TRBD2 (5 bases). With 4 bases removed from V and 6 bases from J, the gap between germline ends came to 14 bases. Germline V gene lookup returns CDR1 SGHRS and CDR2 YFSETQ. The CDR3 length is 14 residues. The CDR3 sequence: CASSLGNAGNEQFF. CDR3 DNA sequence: TGCGCCAGCAGCCTCGGGAACGCCGGCAATGAGCAGTTCTTC.

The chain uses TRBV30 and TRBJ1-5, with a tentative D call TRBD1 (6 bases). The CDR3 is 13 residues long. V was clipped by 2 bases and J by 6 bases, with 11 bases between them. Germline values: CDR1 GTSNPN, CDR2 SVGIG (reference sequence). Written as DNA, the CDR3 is TGTGCCTGGAGTAAAGGGGGGGGTCAGCCCCAGCATTTT. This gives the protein CAWSKGGGQPQHF.

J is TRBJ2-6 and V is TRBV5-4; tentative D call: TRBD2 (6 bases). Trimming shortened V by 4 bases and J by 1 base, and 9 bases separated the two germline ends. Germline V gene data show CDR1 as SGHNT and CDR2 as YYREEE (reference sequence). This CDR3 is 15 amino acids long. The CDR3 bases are TGTGCCAGCAGCCCTGGGGGGTCTGGGGCCAACGTCCTGACTTTC. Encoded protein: CASSPGGSGANVLTF. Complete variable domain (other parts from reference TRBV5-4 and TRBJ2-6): ETGVTQSPTHLIKTRGQQVTLRCSSQSGHNTVSWYQQALGQGPQFIFQYYREEENGRGNFPPRFSGLQFPNYSSELNVNALELDDSALYLCASSPGGSGANVLTFGAGSRLTVL.

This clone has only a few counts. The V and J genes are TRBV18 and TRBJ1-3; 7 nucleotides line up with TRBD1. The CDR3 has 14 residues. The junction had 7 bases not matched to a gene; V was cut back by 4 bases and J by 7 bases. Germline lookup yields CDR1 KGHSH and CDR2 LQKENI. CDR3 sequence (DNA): TGTGCCAGCTCACTTTCGACAGGGAGCAACACCATATATTTT. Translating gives CASSLSTGSNTIYF.

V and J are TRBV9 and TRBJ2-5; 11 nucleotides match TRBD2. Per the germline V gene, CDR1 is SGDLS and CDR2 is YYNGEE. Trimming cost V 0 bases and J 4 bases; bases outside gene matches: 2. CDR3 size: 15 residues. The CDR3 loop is CASSVDSGGGETQYF. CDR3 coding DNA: TGTGCCAGCAGCGTAGATAGCGGGGGGGGAGAGACCCAGTACTTC.